The 32 T cell receptor beta chains presented below share a single source sample, sequenced in a study of Tregs in tolerant kidney transplant recipients. The method was immunoSEQ multiplex PCR; TCRdb's version includes in-frame clones alone and lacks a portion of them. The profile covers approximately 66,000 clones, with approximately 85% appearing a single time and roughly 2.2% taken by the ten largest. The sequencing here drew on Tregs from blood, taken before the transplant. These receptors originate from a human donor who received a combined kidney and bone marrow transplant.

The chain combines TRBV4-1 with TRBJ2-5; D ambiguous. From germline, CDR1 is MGHRA and CDR2 YSYEKL. V was pared by 8 bases and J by 1 base, with 11 bases between. The CDR3 is made up of 13 amino acids. CDR3 residues: CASGMGSQETQYF. CDR3 DNA sequence: TGCGCCAGCGGAATGGGAAGCCAAGAGACCCAGTACTTC.

This sequence joins TRBV5-1 and TRBJ2-7; D gene unclear. CDR1 is SGHRS, CDR2 YFSETQ, per germline. The CDR3 spans 15 residues. Trimming removed 0 bases from V and 4 bases from J, with 14 bases in between. This CDR3 is CASSLGFKAPYEQYF. The CDR3 DNA reads as TGCGCCAGCAGCTTGGGGTTCAAGGCCCCTTACGAGCAGTACTTC.

This chain connects TRBV10-2 to TRBJ2-2, with 7 positions matching TRBD1. J lost 0 bases, V lost 6 bases, and 1 base had no gene match. The germline V gene encodes CDR1 WSHSY and CDR2 SAAADI. The CDR3 loop spans 14 amino acids. This CDR3 reads CASSGTANTGELFF. CDR3 nucleotide sequence: TGCGCCAGCAGCGGGACAGCGAACACCGGGGAGCTGTTTTTT.

V usage is TRBV5-4 and J usage is TRBJ2-3; D gene unclear. The CDR3 consists of 13 residues. Between the trimmed V and J ends, which lost 2 bases and 2 bases, there was a span of 6 bases. Germline assignment: CDR1 SGHNT and CDR2 YYREEE (reference sequence). The CDR3: CASSFRATDTQYF. Written as DNA, the CDR3 is TGTGCCAGCAGCTTCCGGGCCACAGATACGCAGTATTTT.

This rearrangement joins TRBV10-3 to TRBJ1-1; D unclear. Trimming removed 2 bases at V and 10 bases at J, with 8 bases between. CDR3 length equals 11 residues. Germline loops: CDR1 ENHRY, CDR2 SYGVKD. The DNA for the CDR3 is TGTGCCATCAGTGAGGGGGAGGGAGCTTTCTTT. Its translation: CAISEGEGAFF.

This clone was seen just once. The chain combines TRBV28 with TRBJ2-7; D is unresolved. The CDR3 spans 12 residues. Germline V CDR1 and CDR2: MDHEN, SYDVKM. Trimming cost V 2 bases and J 6 bases, with 8 bases left between them. This CDR3 reads CASSLKPSEQYF. The CDR3 nucleotides are TGTGCCAGCAGTTTAAAGCCGTCCGAGCAGTACTTC.

The chain is built from TRBV6-5 and TRBJ1-1, with D unresolved. Per germline, CDR1 MNHEY and CDR2 SVGAGI. V gave up 9 bases and J gave up 0 bases, with 11 bases separating them. This CDR3 contains 13 residues. The chain's CDR3 is CASRRVMNTEAFF. The DNA of the CDR3 is TGTGCCAGTCGACGGGTTATGAACACTGAAGCTTTCTTT.

A few counts support this clone. The chain recombines TRBV7-2 with TRBJ1-6; unclear D gene. The CDR3 runs to 15 residues. V was clipped by 2 bases and J by 6 bases, with 11 bases between them. Germline V lookup: CDR1 SGHTA, CDR2 FQGNSA. The CDR3 loop reads CASSLWYKGNSPLHF. Written as DNA, the CDR3 is TGTGCCAGCAGCTTATGGTATAAGGGTAATTCACCCCTCCACTTT.

The chain employs TRBV2 and TRBJ1-2, with TRBD1 as a possible D gene (6 bases). The CDR3 contains 12 residues. Per the germline V gene, CDR1 is SNHLY and CDR2 is FYNNEI. V was clipped by 9 bases and J by 6 bases, with 14 bases between them. CDR3 protein: CASGTGPHGYTF. The CDR3 coding sequence is TGTGCCAGTGGAACAGGGCCCCATGGCTACACCTTC.

Details on this clone: Other DNA sequences from this sample encode an identical CDR3 as well. V is TRBV10-3 and J is TRBJ2-7; D is unclear. Trimming removed 4 bases from V and 4 bases from J, with 8 bases in between. Germline values: CDR1 ENHRY, CDR2 SYGVKD. The CDR3 covers 12 residues. This CDR3 is CAISGDTYEQYF. The CDR3 region has the DNA TGTGCCATCAGTGGCGACACATACGAGCAGTACTTC.

This sequence joins TRBV5-5 and TRBJ1-2, with D unresolved. Germline V gives CDR1 SGHKS, CDR2 YYEKEE (reference sequence). The germline V and J ends were trimmed by 0 bases and 5 bases, with 5 bases remaining between them. The CDR3 sequence is 12 residues long. The CDR3 loop is CASSLEVYGYTF. CDR3 coding DNA: TGTGCCAGCAGCTTGGAAGTTTATGGCTACACCTTC.

The V and J genes are TRBV21-1 and TRBJ1-1. TRBV21-1 constitutes a pseudogene. The CDR3 consists of 14 residues. CDR3 sequence reads: CASSKRVGWDEAFF. The CDR3 bases are TGTGCCAGCAGCAAACGTGTGGGATGGGATGAAGCTTTCTTT.

The chain is built from TRBV10-3 and TRBJ2-1, with TRBD2 identical over 10 bases. CDR1 and CDR2 from the germline V gene are ENHRY and SYGVKD. V was clipped by 7 bases and J by 5 bases; unmatched bases: 5. The CDR3 runs 14 residues. The CDR3 reads CAIKGAGGDNEQFF. CDR3 bases: TGTGCCATCAAGGGAGCGGGGGGGGACAATGAGCAGTTCTTC.

This clone was seen only once. V usage is TRBV21-1 and J usage is TRBJ1-5. TRBV21-1 is designated a pseudogene. The CDR3 totals 16 residues. This CDR3 reads CASTWKRVSGNQPQHF. CDR3 in DNA: TGTGCCAGCACTTGGAAACGAGTAAGCGGCAATCAGCCCCAGCATTTT.

The J gene is TRBJ2-1, the V gene TRBV5-4; D possibly matches TRBD1 or TRBD2 (5 bases each). This CDR3 spans 14 amino acids. Germline assignment: CDR1 SGHNT and CDR2 YYREEE (reference sequence). The V end was cut by 3 bases, the J end by 10 bases, with 17 bases between. Here the CDR3 reads CASSYRDVGEEQFF. As DNA, the CDR3 is TGTGCCAGCAGCTACCGGGACGTAGGGGAAGAGCAGTTCTTC.

The chain carries TRBV7-9 and TRBJ2-2; D unresolved. The germline V gene encodes CDR1 SEHNR and CDR2 FQNEAQ (reference sequence). V gave up 4 bases and J gave up 1 base, with 13 bases separating them. The CDR3 sequence is 16 residues long. The CDR3: CASSSTRAQNTGELFF. CDR3 bases: TGTGCCAGCAGCTCTACCCGGGCCCAGAACACCGGGGAGCTGTTTTTT.

The chain carries TRBV18 and TRBJ2-5; D not resolved. The V gene lost 0 bases and the J gene lost 1 base, with 6 bases spanning the gap. CDR1 is KGHSH, CDR2 LQKENI, per germline. The CDR3 is 14 residues long. The CDR3, as DNA: TGTGCCAGCTCACCACCGCGCAGCCAAGAGACCCAGTACTTC. Amino acids: CASSPPRSQETQYF. Based on the CDR3 plus reference TRBV18 and TRBJ2-5, the full variable domain is NAGVMQNPRHLVRRRGQEARLRCSPMKGHSHVYWYRQLPEEGLKFMVYLQKENIIDESGMPKERFSAEFPKEGPSILRIQQVVRGDSAAYFCASSPPRSQETQYFGPGTRLLVL.

The DNA for the CDR3 is TGCGCCAGCAGCCAAGCAGAGGGGGGGGGAGCCAAAAACATTCAGTACTTC. Translating it yields CASSQAEGGGAKNIQYF. The chain recombines TRBV4-1 with TRBJ2-4, with D tentatively TRBD2 (7 bases). This CDR3 comprises 17 residues. From germline, CDR1 is MGHRA and CDR2 YSYEKL. Trimming took off 1 base at V and 0 bases at J, with 13 bases between the two ends.

In its sample, this clone was seen once. The rearrangement links TRBV6-8 to TRBJ1-1; unclear D gene. The V gene's germline CDR1 is MNHGY and CDR2 SAAAGT. The CDR3 runs to 10 residues. Trimming shortened V by 8 bases and J by 5 bases, and 6 bases separated the two germline ends. The CDR3 DNA reads as TGTGCCAGCGGGTGGACTGAAGCTTTCTTT. Translated: CASGWTEAFF.

The chain uses TRBV18 and TRBJ1-2; tentatively, D is TRBD1 (6 bases). Germline CDR1 is KGHSH and CDR2 is LQKENI. V lost 2 bases, J lost 3 bases, and 22 bases lay in between. The length of the CDR3 is 18 residues. The CDR3 DNA follows: TGTGCCAGCTCACCATCGGGGGGCATTGGCTCCCAAGACTATGGCTACACCTTC. This translates into CASSPSGGIGSQDYGYTF.

The chain recombines TRBV19 with TRBJ2-7, with unresolved D. Germline V gene data show CDR1 as LNHDA and CDR2 as SQIVND (reference sequence). This CDR3 comprises 14 residues. The V end was cut by 3 bases, the J end by 2 bases, with 11 bases between. The CDR3 spells CASSIFADPYEQYF. In DNA form, the CDR3 reads TGTGCCAGTAGTATTTTCGCAGACCCCTACGAGCAGTACTTC.

J is TRBJ1-2 and V is TRBV2; tentatively, D is TRBD1 (5 bases). V shed 2 bases and J shed 4 bases, with 11 bases lying between them. Germline assignment: CDR1 SNHLY and CDR2 FYNNEI. The CDR3 is 14 amino acids. The CDR3 nucleotides read TGTGCCAGCAGTGAAAGTTGGACACCCTATGGCTACACCTTC. It specifies CASSESWTPYGYTF.

This chain connects TRBV18 to TRBJ2-4; tentatively, D is TRBD1 or TRBD2 (6 bases each). The CDR3 is made up of 14 amino acids. Per the germline V gene, CDR1 is KGHSH and CDR2 is LQKENI. Between the trimmed V and J ends, which lost 7 bases and 6 bases, there was a span of 16 bases. CDR3 residues: CASLPMEGVNIQYF. The CDR3 nucleotides read TGTGCCAGCTTACCCATGGAGGGGGTAAACATTCAGTACTTC.

The rearrangement uses TRBV5-1 and TRBJ1-5; no clear D gene. The CDR3 loop spans 14 amino acids. Germline CDR1 and CDR2: SGHRS and YFSETQ. The V gene lost 1 base and the J gene lost 7 bases, with 12 bases spanning the gap. CDR3 amino acids: CASSLNSHAQPQHF. CDR3 DNA: TGCGCCAGCAGCTTGAATTCCCACGCCCAGCCCCAGCATTTT.

The chain is built from TRBV7-2 and TRBJ1-5, with D perhaps matching TRBD1 (6 bases). Germline V CDR1 and CDR2: SGHTA, FQGNSA. The length of the CDR3 is 14 residues. Trimming left V 3 bases short and J 4 bases short, with 10 bases between. CDR3 in DNA: TGTGCCAGCAGCTTGGGGGGCAGGAATCAGCCCCAGCATTTT. It encodes CASSLGGRNQPQHF.

This clone was detected only once. The rearrangement links TRBV7-2 to TRBJ2-5; TRBD2 matches at 7 bases. Trimming at V came to 5 bases and at J to 5 bases, leaving 17 bases not matched to a gene. The V gene's germline CDR1 is SGHTA and CDR2 FQGNSA. The CDR3 is 17 amino acids. The CDR3 bases are TGTGCCAGCAGCCTCTTTAGCGGGCTCACTATCGGGGAGACCCAGTACTTC. The encoded protein is CASSLFSGLTIGETQYF.

The chain couples TRBV6-1 to TRBJ2-2; D not resolved. The CDR3 contains 13 residues. CDR1 is MNHNS and CDR2 is SASEGT in the germline V gene. V was clipped by 6 bases and J by 7 bases, with 12 bases between them. The CDR3 spells CASRGYPGGELFF. For the CDR3, the DNA is TGTGCCAGCAGGGGTTATCCTGGCGGGGAGCTGTTTTTT.

The gene calls are TRBV30 and TRBJ2-5; perhaps TRBD2 as D (5 bases). The CDR3 is made up of 14 amino acids. CDR1 GTSNPN and CDR2 SVGIG come from the germline V gene (reference sequence). Deletions cut 3 bases from V and 5 bases from J, with 16 bases between. CDR3 amino acids: CAWRRRGNGETQYF. In DNA, the CDR3 is TGTGCCTGGAGAAGGAGAGGGAACGGGGAGACCCAGTACTTC. Supplemented by reference TRBV30 and TRBJ2-5, the full variable domain reads SQTIHQWPATLVQPVGSPLSLECTVEGTSNPNLYWYRQAAGRGLQLLFYSVGIGQISSEVPQNLSASRPQDRQFILSSKKLLLSDSGFYLCAWRRRGNGETQYFGPGTRLLVL.

On this clone itself: The same CDR3 also results from other DNA sequences found in this sample. The chain combines TRBV18 with TRBJ1-2, with D unresolved. This CDR3 has 15 amino acids. Germline CDR1 and CDR2: KGHSH and LQKENI. V lost 4 bases and J 2 bases, leaving 14 bases between the germline ends. The CDR3, as DNA: TGTGCCAGCTCACGGGATCCAAGGGCAAACTATGGCTACACCTTC. Protein sequence: CASSRDPRANYGYTF. Filled out from reference TRBV18 and TRBJ1-2, the complete variable domain reads NAGVMQNPRHLVRRRGQEARLRCSPMKGHSHVYWYRQLPEEGLKFMVYLQKENIIDESGMPKERFSAEFPKEGPSILRIQQVVRGDSAAYFCASSRDPRANYGYTFGSGTRLTVV.

This clone was observed a single time. The genes are TRBV10-1 and TRBJ1-1; D remains ambiguous. V gave up 2 bases and J gave up 8 bases, with 21 bases separating them. Per the germline V gene, CDR1 is WNHNN and CDR2 is SYGVQD (reference sequence). The CDR3 consists of 16 residues. The CDR3 DNA is TGCGCCAGCAGTGAGATCCGGAAGGGCTCGTGGTCAGAAGCTTTCTTT. Residues: CASSEIRKGSWSEAFF.

V is TRBV28 and J is TRBJ1-2; D may be TRBD1 (5 bases). V lost 1 base to trimming and J lost 14 bases, with 20 bases between them. In germline, CDR1 is MDHEN, CDR2 SYDVKM. The CDR3 runs to 14 residues. Here the CDR3 reads CASSLSRRVGSWTF. CDR3 nucleotides: TGTGCCAGCAGTTTATCCCGCAGGGTGGGGTCCTGGACCTTC.

J is TRBJ1-1 and V is TRBV19; 9 positions match TRBD1. Germline CDR1 reads LNHDA; CDR2 reads SQIVND (reference sequence). The length of the CDR3 is 14 residues. Trimming removed 3 bases from V and 3 bases from J; junction bases left unmatched: 2. CDR3 sequence: CASSMTGGDTEAFF. The CDR3 DNA follows: TGTGCCAGTAGTATGACAGGGGGAGACACTGAAGCTTTCTTT.